This T cell receptor (beta chain) was documented in a study of T cells in Graves' hyperthyroidism and ophthalmopathy (dated by TCRdb to 2018 to 2020). Study-level background: Peripheral blood was collected at initial diagnosis, before any treatment. A discovery cohort of around 100 patients, roughly 40 with Graves' ophthalmopathy and roughly 59 with stable Graves' hyperthyroidism, was used to find distinguishing TCR V-J signatures. Prospective prediction of ophthalmopathy was tested in an independent validation cohort consisting of some 18 hyperthyroidism patients and around 16 patients who later progressed to ophthalmopathy. The roughly 91 discovery patients were randomly divided into training and test sets at a 7:3 ratio. Thyroid tissue and blood T-cell repertoires from roughly 6 Graves' hyperthyroidism patients were also compared in the study. After blood sampling, hyperthyroidism patients were treated with methimazole at a starting dose of 30 mg daily, and ophthalmopathy patients were treated with high-dose intravenous methylprednisolone. According to the paper, TCR Vbeta CDR3 sequencing was carried out on roughly 130 peripheral blood samples, which came from 40 to 45 ophthalmopathy, roughly 75 hyperthyroidism and approximately 17 progressor patients.

As concerns this clonotype: Its specific antigen is unknown. No clone much larger than this one lies a single base away; base qualities are absent.

General study outcomes and caveats: In validation, the model predicted progression to ophthalmopathy with over 65% sensitivity and roughly 72% specificity, a median of 6.5 months before onset. Ophthalmopathy was separated from stable hyperthyroidism by a 13 V-J signature model, with around 88% sensitivity and roughly 84% specificity obtained in cross-validation and 80%/75% obtained in testing. Sample size was not statistically predetermined, and blinding of investigators to group allocation was not performed. Most expanded thyroid clonotypes (frequency above 0.001) were also found in blood, which suggests that blood repertoires may mirror thyroid immune responses.

The TCR beta CDR3 regions were amplified from RNA transcripts. A first-round RT-PCR of the TCR CDR3 used the HTBI primer set with the Qiagen OneStep RT-PCR kit. Libraries were constructed in a second round of multiplex PCR, after which size selection and purification were performed. Paired-end sequencing of the libraries was performed with 100 bp reads on an Illumina HiSeq2000. The authors processed their data as follows. SOAPnuke was used to process the raw data, with reads discarded if the reads contained adapters or uncalled bases, had a mean Phred below 15, or lacked an exact constant-primer or identifier match. COPE v1.2.5 was used to merge high-quality paired reads, and clonotypes were defined as unique nucleotide sequences. MiTCR v1.1 was used to align the clonotypes against IMGT TRBV, TRBD and TRBJ reference segments. The analysis was restricted to V-J combinations with a frequency above 0.0001, which together covered 99.2% of the repertoires. A TCS score was defined as the ratio of F50 (clonal expansion) to E x V (chaos), with BLOSUM62-based TCRdist applied between CDR3 peptides within each V-J. Welch's t-statistics and random forest reduced just over 500 V-J features to 10 to 15, which were used in a naive Bayes classifier (R e1071). TCRdb passed the public sequencing reads through fastp at Q25 and MiXCR, retaining productive beta sequences. Identical CDR3 proteins give one entry, which carries the most common genes and DNA. In this record, the V and J calls reflect TCRdb's handling and not the investigators' own analysis. Here the sample has over 450,000 distinct CDR3 sequences; approximately 17% occur a single time. The ten largest clones add up to 15% to 20% of the sample.

Ophthalmopathy patients had moderately to severely active disease, Clinical Activity Score of at least 3, NOSPECS grade of at least 4, and duration under 3 months. Exclusion was applied to patients with uncontrolled infections, other autoimmune diseases, pregnancy or lactation. Diagnoses were based on clinical symptoms, serum thyroxine and TRAb, thyroid ultrasound and orbital computed tomography. PBMCs were separated from roughly 9.3 ml of fresh peripheral blood using Ficoll-Paque density gradient centrifugation. Total RNA was extracted with Trizol reagent, and quality was checked on an Agilent 2100 Bioanalyzer. Sequenced input: blood. The source of this sequence is a woman between 18 and 29 years old with Graves' ophthalmopathy.

The DNA sequence follows: TGTGCCAGCAGCTTAACGTACAAGGAAGTGGGCAATCAGCCCCAGCATTTT. Translated, it reads CASSLTYKEVGNQPQHF. The chain is made from TRBV28 and TRBJ1-5; the D gene is unclear. Measured from the cysteine to the phenylalanine, the CDR3 is 17 residues long. Of the read, only the CDR3 DNA is kept; its 51 bases are in frame from base 1. The germline V gene encodes CDR1 MDHEN and CDR2 SYDVKM. At the junction V is shortened by 6 bases and J by 2 bases, with 20 bases in between.